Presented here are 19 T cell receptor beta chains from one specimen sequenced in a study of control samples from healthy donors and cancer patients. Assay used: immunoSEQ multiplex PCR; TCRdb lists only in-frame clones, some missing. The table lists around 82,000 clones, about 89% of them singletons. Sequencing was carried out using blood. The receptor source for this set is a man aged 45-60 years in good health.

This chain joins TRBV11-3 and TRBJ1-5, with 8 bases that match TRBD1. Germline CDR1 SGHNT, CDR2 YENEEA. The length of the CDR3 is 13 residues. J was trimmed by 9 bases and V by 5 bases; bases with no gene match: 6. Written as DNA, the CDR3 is TGTGCCAGCAGCCTTGGACAGGGAGGGCCCCAGCATTTT. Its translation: CASSLGQGGPQHF.

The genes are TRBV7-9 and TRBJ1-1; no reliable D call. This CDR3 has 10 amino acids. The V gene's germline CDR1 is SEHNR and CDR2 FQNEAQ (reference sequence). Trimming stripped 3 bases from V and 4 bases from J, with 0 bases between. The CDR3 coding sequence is TGTGCCAGCAGCTTCACTGAAGCTTTCTTT. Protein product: CASSFTEAFF.

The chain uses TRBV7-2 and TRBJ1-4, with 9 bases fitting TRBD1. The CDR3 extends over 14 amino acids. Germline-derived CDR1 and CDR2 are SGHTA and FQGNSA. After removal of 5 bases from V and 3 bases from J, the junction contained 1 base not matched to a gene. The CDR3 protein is CASSRDRANEKLFF. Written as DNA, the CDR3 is TGTGCCAGCAGCCGGGACAGGGCTAATGAAAAACTGTTTTTT.

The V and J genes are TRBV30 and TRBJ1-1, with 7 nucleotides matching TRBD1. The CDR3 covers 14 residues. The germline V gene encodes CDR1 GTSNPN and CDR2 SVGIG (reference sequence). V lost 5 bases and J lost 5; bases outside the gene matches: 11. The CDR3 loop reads CAWAPRGRHTEAFF. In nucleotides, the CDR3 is TGTGCCTGGGCCCCGAGGGGGCGTCATACTGAAGCTTTCTTT. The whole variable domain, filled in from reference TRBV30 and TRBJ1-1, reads SQTIHQWPATLVQPVGSPLSLECTVEGTSNPNLYWYRQAAGRGLQLLFYSVGIGQISSEVPQNLSASRPQDRQFILSSKKLLLSDSGFYLCAWAPRGRHTEAFFGQGTRLTVV.

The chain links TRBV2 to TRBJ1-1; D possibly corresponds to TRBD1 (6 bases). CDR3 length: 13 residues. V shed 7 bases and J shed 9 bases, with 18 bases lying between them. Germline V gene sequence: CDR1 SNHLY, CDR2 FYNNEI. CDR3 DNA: TGTGCCAGCACTCTCCGGTCGGGGACACAAGCTTTCTTT. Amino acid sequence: CASTLRSGTQAFF.

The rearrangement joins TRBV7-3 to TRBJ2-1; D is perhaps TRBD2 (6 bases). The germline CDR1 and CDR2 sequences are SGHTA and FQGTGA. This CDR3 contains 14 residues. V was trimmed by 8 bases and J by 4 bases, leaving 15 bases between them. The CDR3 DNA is TGTGCCAGCGGGCTGACCGGGAGATACAATGAGCAGTTCTTC. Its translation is CASGLTGRYNEQFF.

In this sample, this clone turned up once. The CDR3 DNA sequence: TGTGCCAGCTCACCACAGGGGGACATGGGGCAAAAACTGTTTTTT. It is translated as CASSPQGDMGQKLFF. The chain recombines TRBV18 with TRBJ1-4, with D possibly TRBD1 on 6 matching bases. Germline V gene lookup returns CDR1 KGHSH and CDR2 LQKENI. The CDR3 extends over 15 amino acids. V was trimmed by 1 base and J by 9 bases, leaving 15 bases between them. Full variable domain (missing parts from reference TRBV18 and TRBJ1-4): NAGVMQNPRHLVRRRGQEARLRCSPMKGHSHVYWYRQLPEEGLKFMVYLQKENIIDESGMPKERFSAEFPKEGPSILRIQQVVRGDSAAYFCASSPQGDMGQKLFFGSGTQLSVL.

DNA for the CDR3: TGTGCCACCAGGACAGGGTCTAACACTGAAGCTTTCTTT. This codes for CATRTGSNTEAFF. This sequence joins TRBV6-5 and TRBJ1-1; TRBD1 matches at 8 bases. Germline CDR1 is MNHEY and CDR2 is SVGAGI. The length of the CDR3 is 13 residues. J lost 2 bases, V lost 10 bases, and 6 bases had no gene match.

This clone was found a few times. The DNA of the CDR3 is TGTGCCAGCAGCTTAACTAGCGGGGGGGGAGATACGCAGTATTTT. Protein product: CASSLTSGGGDTQYF. V and J are TRBV7-2 and TRBJ2-3; 13 bases align to TRBD2. This CDR3 spans 15 amino acids. Germline values: CDR1 SGHTA, CDR2 FQGNSA. After removal of 2 bases from V and 5 bases from J, the junction contained 1 base not matched to a gene. Based on the CDR3 plus reference TRBV7-2 and TRBJ2-3, the full variable domain is GAGVSQSPSNKVTEKGKDVELRCDPISGHTALYWYRQSLGQGLEFLIYFQGNSAPDKSGLPSDRFSAERTGGSVSTLTIQRTQQEDSAVYLCASSLTSGGGDTQYFGPGTRLTVL.

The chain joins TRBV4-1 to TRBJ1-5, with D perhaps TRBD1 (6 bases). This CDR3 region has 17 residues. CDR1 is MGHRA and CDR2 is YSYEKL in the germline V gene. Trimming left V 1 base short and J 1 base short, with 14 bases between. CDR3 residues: CASSQAWGGRSNQPQHF. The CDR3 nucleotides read TGCGCCAGCAGCCAAGCTTGGGGGGGCCGAAGCAATCAGCCCCAGCATTTT.

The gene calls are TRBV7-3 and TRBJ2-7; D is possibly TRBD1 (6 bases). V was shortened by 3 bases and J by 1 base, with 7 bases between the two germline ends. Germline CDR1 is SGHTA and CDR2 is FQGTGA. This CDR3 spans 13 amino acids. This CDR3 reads CASSLDRSYEQYF. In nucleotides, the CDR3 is TGTGCCAGCAGCTTGGACAGATCCTACGAGCAGTACTTC.

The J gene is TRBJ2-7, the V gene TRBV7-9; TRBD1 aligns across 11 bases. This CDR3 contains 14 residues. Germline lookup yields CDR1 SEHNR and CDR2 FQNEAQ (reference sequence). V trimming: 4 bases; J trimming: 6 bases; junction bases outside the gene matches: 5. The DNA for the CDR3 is TGTGCCAGCAGCTCCGGACAGGGGGCGGGCGAGCAGTACTTC. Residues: CASSSGQGAGEQYF.

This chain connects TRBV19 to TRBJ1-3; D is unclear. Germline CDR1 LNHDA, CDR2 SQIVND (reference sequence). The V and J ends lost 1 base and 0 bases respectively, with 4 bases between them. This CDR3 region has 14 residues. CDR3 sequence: CASSIGISGNTIYF. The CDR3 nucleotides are TGTGCCAGTAGTATAGGAATCTCTGGAAACACCATATATTTT.

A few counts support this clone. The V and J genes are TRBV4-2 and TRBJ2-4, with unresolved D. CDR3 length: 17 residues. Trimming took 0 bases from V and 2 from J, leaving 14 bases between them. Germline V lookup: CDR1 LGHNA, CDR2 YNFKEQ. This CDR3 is CASSQDPGSGTKNIQYF. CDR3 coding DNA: TGTGCCAGCAGCCAAGACCCAGGAAGTGGGACCAAAAACATTCAGTACTTC.

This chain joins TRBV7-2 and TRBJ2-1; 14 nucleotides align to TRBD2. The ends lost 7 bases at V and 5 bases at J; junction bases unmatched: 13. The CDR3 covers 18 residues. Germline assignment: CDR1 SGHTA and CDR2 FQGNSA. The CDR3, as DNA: TGTGCCAGCACCCCGGGACTAGCGGGGGCCCGCATCGACAATGAGCAGTTCTTC. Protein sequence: CASTPGLAGARIDNEQFF.

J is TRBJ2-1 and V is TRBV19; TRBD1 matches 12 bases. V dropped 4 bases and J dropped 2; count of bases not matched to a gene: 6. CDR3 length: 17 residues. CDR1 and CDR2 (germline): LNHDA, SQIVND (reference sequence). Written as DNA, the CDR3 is TGTGCCAGTAGTAGACCCCGGGACAGGGGGCCCTACAATGAGCAGTTCTTC. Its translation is CASSRPRDRGPYNEQFF.

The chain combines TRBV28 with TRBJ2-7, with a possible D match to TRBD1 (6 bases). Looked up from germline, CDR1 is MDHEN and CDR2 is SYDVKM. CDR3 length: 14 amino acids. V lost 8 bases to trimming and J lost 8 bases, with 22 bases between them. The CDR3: CASGIRDKHNKQYF. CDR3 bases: TGTGCCAGCGGGATCCGGGACAAGCATAACAAGCAGTACTTC.

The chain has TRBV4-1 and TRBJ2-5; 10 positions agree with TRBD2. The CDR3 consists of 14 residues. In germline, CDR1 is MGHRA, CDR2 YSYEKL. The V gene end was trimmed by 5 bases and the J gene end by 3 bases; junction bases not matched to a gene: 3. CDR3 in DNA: TGCGCCAGCAGCAAAGGACTAGCGGAAGAGACCCAGTACTTC. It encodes CASSKGLAEETQYF.

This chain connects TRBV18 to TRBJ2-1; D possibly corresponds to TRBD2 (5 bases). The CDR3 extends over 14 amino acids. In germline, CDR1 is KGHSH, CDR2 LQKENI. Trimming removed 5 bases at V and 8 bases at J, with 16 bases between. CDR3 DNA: TGTGCCAGCTCAACCCAGGCGGGTGTTGATGAGCAGTTCTTC. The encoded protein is CASSTQAGVDEQFF.